This is a list of T cell receptor beta chains from one sample in a study of beta chain features in type 1 diabetes. Profiled with immunoSEQ multiplex PCR; TCRdb holds only in-frame clones, not every one. This sample yields around 320,000 clones, of which approximately 15% are seen a single time; under 8.5% belongs to the top ten. Sample: central memory CD4+ T cells from blood. Receptors originate from a man younger than 45 in good health. CDR3s include the opening cysteine and the closing phenylalanine or tryptophan. Each record gives: V gene, J gene, clone size, D gene, CDR3 DNA, CDR3 protein. The D gene is left open where the match is weak. Some rows have no size entry. The others give once, few or many, or a class for an expanded clone.

>TRBV19|TRBJ2-7|many|TRBD1
TGTGCCAGTGGTTCCCCGACAGGGAGTCGCTACGAGCAGTACTTC
CASGSPTGSRYEQYF
>TRBV5-4|TRBJ2-2|NA|TRBD2
TGTGCCAGCAGCGGCCTAGCGGGGGACACCGGGGAGCTGTTTTTT
CASSGLAGDTGELFF
>TRBV9|TRBJ2-3|NA|TRBD2
TGTGCCAGCAGCGCCCAAGCGGGGGGGCCCGGGGTAGATACGCAGTATTTT
CASSAQAGGPGVDTQYF
>TRBV4-1|TRBJ2-7|NA|NA
TGCGCCAGCAGCCAACGTGACAGCTACGAGCAGTACTTC
CASSQRDSYEQYF
>TRBV4-1|TRBJ2-1|many|NA
TGCGCCAGCAGCCAACCCCTTATTAACAATGAGCAGTTCTTC
CASSQPLINNEQFF
>TRBV6-1|TRBJ1-1|NA|NA
TGTGCCAGCAGAAGAGGAACTGAAGCTTTCTTT
CASRRGTEAFF
>TRBV19|TRBJ2-4|many|NA
TGTGCCAGTAGTATATATGGAGACCTAGCCAAAAACATTCAGTACTTC
CASSIYGDLAKNIQYF
>TRBV18|TRBJ2-7|NA|NA
TGTGCCAGCTCACTGACAGGAGAATACGAGCAGTACTTC
CASSLTGEYEQYF
>TRBV11-3|TRBJ2-5|few|TRBD2
TGTGCCAGCAGCCGAGGACTAGAAGAGACCCAGTACTTC
CASSRGLEETQYF
>TRBV9|TRBJ2-7|NA|NA
TGTGCCAGCAGCAGGGCTCCCGCGAGCTCCTACGAGCAGTACTTC
CASSRAPASSYEQYF
>TRBV5-4|TRBJ1-2|few|NA
TGTGCCAGCAGCTTGGATACAGGGACGAGCTATGGCTACACCTTC
CASSLDTGTSYGYTF
>TRBV19|TRBJ2-6|NA|NA
TGTGCCAGTAGCCCAGCCGTCGGCATTTCTGGGGCCAACGTCCTGACTTTC
CASSPAVGISGANVLTF
>TRBV5-1|TRBJ2-1|few|NA
TGCGCCAGCAGCTTGGTTAGTGGAAGCACCCTCTACAATGAGCAGTTCTTC
CASSLVSGSTLYNEQFF
>TRBV6-5|TRBJ2-1|NA|NA
TGTGCCATCGGGACGTCCTCCTACAATGAGCAGTTCTTC
CAIGTSSYNEQFF
>TRBV5-6|TRBJ2-1|few|TRBD2
TGTGCCAGCAGCCCGGAAAGGACTAGCGGGTACAATGAGCAGTTCTTC
CASSPERTSGYNEQFF
>TRBV2|TRBJ2-3|many|TRBD1
TGTGCCAGCGCTTCCTTCGGGACAGGGAGAACAGATACGCAGTATTTT
CASASFGTGRTDTQYF
>TRBV7-8|TRBJ1-1|NA|TRBD1
TGTGCCAGCAGCTTATTGGCGGGACAGGGGGCATCTGAAGCTTTCTTT
CASSLLAGQGASEAFF
>TRBV7-2|TRBJ2-7|many|NA
TGTGCCAGCAACCTCGGGGCCGCATACTCCTACGAGCAGTACTTC
CASNLGAAYSYEQYF
>TRBV5-1|TRBJ1-6|few|TRBD1
TGCGCCAGCAGCCGGGGGGACAGCTCCTATAATTCACCCCTCCACTTT
CASSRGDSSYNSPLHF
>TRBV19|TRBJ1-1|NA|NA
TGTGCCAGTAGTATACAGGGCGGTTCTGAAGCTTTCTTT
CASSIQGGSEAFF
>TRBV9|TRBJ1-1|NA|NA
TGTGCCAGCAGCCAAAAGGGTCGGGGCACTGAAGCTTTCTTT
CASSQKGRGTEAFF
>TRBV6-5|TRBJ1-1|few|NA
TGTGCCAGCAGTTACTCGATCAATGCAGATAACACTGAAGCTTTCTTT
CASSYSINADNTEAFF
>TRBV6-5|TRBJ2-2|few|NA
TGTGCCAGCAGTAGGGCCGGGGGGCCCCCCGGGGAGCTGTTTTTT
CASSRAGGPPGELFF
>TRBV4-1|TRBJ2-7|few|TRBD2
TGCGCCAGCAGCCTTTACGGACCACTAGCGGGCCCCTACGAGCAGTACTTC
CASSLYGPLAGPYEQYF
>TRBV5-4|TRBJ1-1|many|NA
TGTGCCAGCAGCTTACTGAGGGGAATGAACACTGAAGCTTTCTTT
CASSLLRGMNTEAFF
>TRBV2|TRBJ1-5|few|NA
TGTGCCAGCAGTGAAGGGTATCAGCCCCAGCATTTT
CASSEGYQPQHF
>TRBV28|TRBJ1-1|few|NA
TGTGCCAGCAGAACCGGGACCCTGAACACTGAAGCTTTCTTT
CASRTGTLNTEAFF
>TRBV7-2|TRBJ1-1|few|NA
TGTGCCACCACGCCCCGGCAGAGTAACACTGAAGCTTTCTTT
CATTPRQSNTEAFF
>TRBV15|TRBJ2-4|NA|TRBD1
TGTGCCACCAGTTTGGGACAGTACAACATTCAGTACTTC
CATSLGQYNIQYF
>TRBV11-2|TRBJ2-5|NA|TRBD1
TGTGCCAGCAGCTTAGTGGGACAGGGCACCGAAGAGACCCAGTACTTC
CASSLVGQGTEETQYF
>TRBV5-1|TRBJ2-1|NA|NA
TGCGCCAGCAGCGTAGGAACTCTGAATGAGCAGTTCTTC
CASSVGTLNEQFF
>TRBV2|TRBJ2-5|NA|TRBD2
TGTGCCAGCAGTGAATTTAGCGGGGGTAGTTGGGAGACCCAGTACTTC
CASSEFSGGSWETQYF
>TRBV10-3|TRBJ2-4|NA|NA
TGTGCCATCAGTGAAAGGGAGGGGGACATTCAGTACTTC
CAISEREGDIQYF
>TRBV4-3|TRBJ2-7|few|NA
TGCGCCAGCAGCCAAGTACAGGGTAACTACGAGCAGTACTTC
CASSQVQGNYEQYF
>TRBV5-1|TRBJ2-1|NA|TRBD2
TGCGCCAGCAGCTTTCACGGGGGGAGCAATGAGCAGTTCTTC
CASSFHGGSNEQFF
>TRBV29-1|TRBJ1-2|NA|TRBD1
TGCAGCGTTGTGGACAGGGGGAAAGGCTACACCTTC
CSVVDRGKGYTF
>TRBV11-2|TRBJ2-2|NA|TRBD2
TGTGCCAGCAGCCGAGCGGGGAAGAGCACCGGGGAGCTGTTTTTT
CASSRAGKSTGELFF
>TRBV30|TRBJ1-1|few|NA
TGTGCCTGGGGAACAGGGAAGGACACTGAAGCTTTCTTT
CAWGTGKDTEAFF
>TRBV5-6|TRBJ2-1|NA|TRBD1
TGTGCCAGCAGCGATGTTTCATACGGGACAGGTCAGGGCAATGAGCAGTTCTTC
CASSDVSYGTGQGNEQFF
>TRBV29-1|TRBJ2-1|NA|TRBD1
TGCAGCGTTGGGGGGGACAGGTACAATGAGCAGTTCTTC
CSVGGDRYNEQFF
>TRBV6-5|TRBJ1-2|few|NA
TGTGCCAGCAGCAGAGAGTATGGCTACACCTTC
CASSREYGYTF
>TRBV4-1|TRBJ1-3|NA|NA
TGCGCCAGCAGCCGAGAACGGAGCTCTGGAAACACCATATATTTT
CASSRERSSGNTIYF
>TRBV10-1|TRBJ1-6|few|TRBD1
TGCGCCAGCAGAGACAGGGCGGATTCACCCCTCCACTTT
CASRDRADSPLHF
>TRBV5-1|TRBJ1-1|NA|NA
TGCGCCAGCAGTCCGTCACAGGGAGTTACTGAAGCTTTCTTT
CASSPSQGVTEAFF
>TRBV2|TRBJ1-1|NA|NA
TGTGCCAGCAGTGTTTTAGAAGCTTTCTTT
CASSVLEAFF
>TRBV9|TRBJ1-2|few|TRBD1
TGTGCCAGCAGCGTAGGGGGACAGGCTAACTATGGCTACACCTTC
CASSVGGQANYGYTF
>TRBV11-2|TRBJ2-1|few|NA
TGTGCCAGCACCTACAGGGCCTGGAATGAGCAGTTCTTC
CASTYRAWNEQFF
>TRBV7-3|TRBJ2-3|few|TRBD2
TGTGCCAGCAGCCTTGGGACTAGCAAGGATACGCAGTATTTT
CASSLGTSKDTQYF
>TRBV12-5|TRBJ2-5|NA|NA
TGTGCTAGTGGTTTTCAGGGCTTCCAAGAGACCCAGTACTTC
CASGFQGFQETQYF
>TRBV2|TRBJ2-2|NA|NA
TGTGCCAGCAGTTCCGGGACGTTGAACACCGGGGAGCTGTTTTTT
CASSSGTLNTGELFF
>TRBV5-6|TRBJ1-2|few|TRBD1
TGTGCCAGCAGGGATACAGGGGTGGATAACTATGGCTACACCTTC
CASRDTGVDNYGYTF
>TRBV7-9|TRBJ2-1|NA|NA
TGTGCCAGCAGCTTACCAGACAATGAGCAGTTCTTC
CASSLPDNEQFF
>TRBV10-3|TRBJ2-7|NA|NA
TGTGCCATCAGGGAAAGAGGAGCCTACGAGCAGTACTTC
CAIRERGAYEQYF
>TRBV7-7|TRBJ2-5|few|TRBD2
TGTGCCAGCAGCTTAGTTGGGACTAGCGGAGAGACCCAGTACTTC
CASSLVGTSGETQYF